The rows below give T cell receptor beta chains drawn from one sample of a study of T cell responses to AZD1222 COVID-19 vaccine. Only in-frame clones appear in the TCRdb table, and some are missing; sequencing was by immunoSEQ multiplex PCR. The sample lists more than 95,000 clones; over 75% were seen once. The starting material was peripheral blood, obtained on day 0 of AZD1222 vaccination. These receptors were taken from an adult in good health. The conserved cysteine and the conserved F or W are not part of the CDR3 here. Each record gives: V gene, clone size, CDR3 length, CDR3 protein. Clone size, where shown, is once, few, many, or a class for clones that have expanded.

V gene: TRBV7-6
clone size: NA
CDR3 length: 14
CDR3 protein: ASSIRTSGSTDTQY

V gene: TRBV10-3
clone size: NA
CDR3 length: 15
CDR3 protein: AISAHADRGREETQY

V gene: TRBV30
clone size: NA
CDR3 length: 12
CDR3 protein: AWSELGGTGELF

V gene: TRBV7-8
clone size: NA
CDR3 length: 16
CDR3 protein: ASSPHRGSKGGQYGYT

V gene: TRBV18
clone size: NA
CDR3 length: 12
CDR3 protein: ASSPGGFNQPQH

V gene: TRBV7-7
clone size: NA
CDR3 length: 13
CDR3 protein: ASSSPRGCNQPQH

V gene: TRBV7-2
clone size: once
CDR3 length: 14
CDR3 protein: ASSLTYRADNQPQH

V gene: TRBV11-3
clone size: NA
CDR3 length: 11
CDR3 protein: ASSLGWNTEAF

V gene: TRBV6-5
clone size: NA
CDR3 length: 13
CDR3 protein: ASSYSWGRPETQY

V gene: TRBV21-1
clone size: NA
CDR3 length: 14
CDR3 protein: ASNRTSSTYNSPLH

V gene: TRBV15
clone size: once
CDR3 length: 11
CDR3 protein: ATSMGSNQPQH

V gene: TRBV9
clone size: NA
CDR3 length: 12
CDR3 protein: ASSERQGGETQY

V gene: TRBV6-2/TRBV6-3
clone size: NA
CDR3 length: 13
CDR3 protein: ASSYGGGTYNEQF

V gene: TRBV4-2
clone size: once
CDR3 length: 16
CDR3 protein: ASSQDLRSGLNTGELF

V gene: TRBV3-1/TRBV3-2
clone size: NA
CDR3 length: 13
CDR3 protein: ASSQAPGPPLEQY

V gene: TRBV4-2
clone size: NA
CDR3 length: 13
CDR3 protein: ASSQGTGGVDEQF

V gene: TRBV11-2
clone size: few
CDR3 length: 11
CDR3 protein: ASSLDHGIRGD

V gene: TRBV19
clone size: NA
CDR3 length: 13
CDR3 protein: ASSEGTGRPYGYT

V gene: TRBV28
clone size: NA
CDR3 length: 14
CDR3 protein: ASTPPSGGPRKTQY

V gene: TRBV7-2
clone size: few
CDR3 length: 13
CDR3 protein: ASSLGVLAVYEQY

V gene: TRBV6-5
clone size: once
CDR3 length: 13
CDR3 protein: ASSYSSTATYEQY

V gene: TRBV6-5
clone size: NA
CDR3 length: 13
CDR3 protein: ASSYAGYSSYEQY

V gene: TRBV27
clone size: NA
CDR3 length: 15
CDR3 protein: ASSLAGWAGTTGELF

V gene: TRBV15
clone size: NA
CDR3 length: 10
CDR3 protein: ATSRGVETQY

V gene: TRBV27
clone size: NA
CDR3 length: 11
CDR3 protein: ASSLRYGGEQY

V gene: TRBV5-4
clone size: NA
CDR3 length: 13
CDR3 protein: ASSLGLAGRNEQF

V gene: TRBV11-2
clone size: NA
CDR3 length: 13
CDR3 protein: ASSLAGQPDYGYT

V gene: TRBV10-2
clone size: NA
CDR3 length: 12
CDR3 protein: ASSETGRVFPLH

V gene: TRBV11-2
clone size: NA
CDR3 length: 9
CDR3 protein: ASSAVDTQY

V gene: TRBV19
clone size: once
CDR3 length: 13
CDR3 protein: ASTTTDRGIYGYT

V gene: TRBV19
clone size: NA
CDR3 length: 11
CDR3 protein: ASSISREDEAF

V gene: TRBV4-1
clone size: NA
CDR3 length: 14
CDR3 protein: ASSQEVATYNSPLH

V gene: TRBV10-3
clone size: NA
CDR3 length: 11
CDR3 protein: AITSQNTAEAF

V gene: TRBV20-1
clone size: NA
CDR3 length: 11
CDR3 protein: SASGGVTDTQY

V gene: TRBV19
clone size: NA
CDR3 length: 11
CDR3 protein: ASSTTEIHGYT

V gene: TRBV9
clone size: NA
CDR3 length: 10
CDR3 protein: ASSHNTGELF

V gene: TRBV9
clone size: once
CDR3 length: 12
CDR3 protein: ASSVKLNTGELF

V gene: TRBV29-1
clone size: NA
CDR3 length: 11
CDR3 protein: SVRQGLSTGYT

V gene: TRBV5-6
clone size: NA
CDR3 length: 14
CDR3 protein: ASSLWGRPSPYEQY

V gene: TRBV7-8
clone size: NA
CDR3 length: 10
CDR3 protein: ASSLDRYTQY

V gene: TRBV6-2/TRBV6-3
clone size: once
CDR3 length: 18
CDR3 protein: ASSYSRSKVGQGYQETQY

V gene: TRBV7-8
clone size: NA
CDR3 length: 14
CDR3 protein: ASTSSPWTENTEAF

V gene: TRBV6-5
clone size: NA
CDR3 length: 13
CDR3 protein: ASSYSRERNTEAF

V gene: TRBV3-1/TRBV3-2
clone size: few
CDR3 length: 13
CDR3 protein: ASSPEWGATYEQY

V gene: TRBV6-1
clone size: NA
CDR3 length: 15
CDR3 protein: ASSEPTSIQANQPQH